Below, 17 T cell receptor beta chains from the same sample are listed, as sequenced in a study of CD8+ T cells in alopecia areata. cDNA prepared by RNA extraction and subsequent reverse transcription served as the template for sequencing. Method: immunoSEQ multiplex PCR; TCRdb's copy keeps in-frame clones and lacks some. This table holds approximately 150,000 clones, approximately 70% found once. The input for sequencing was CD8+ T cells sorted from blood, taken at week 0. These receptors were taken from a human donor with alopecia areata.

This clone was counted between two and nine times. The gene calls are TRBV19 and TRBJ2-7; either TRBD1 or TRBD2 may supply D (5 bases each). Per germline, CDR1 LNHDA and CDR2 SQIVND (reference sequence). Trimming took 2 bases from V and 6 from J, leaving 8 bases between them. This CDR3 comprises 12 residues. The CDR3 region is CASSIWGSEQYF. For the CDR3, the DNA is TGTGCCAGTAGTATATGGGGGTCCGAGCAGTACTTC.

This clone showed up just a few times. The J gene is TRBJ2-1, the V gene TRBV6-5; possibly TRBD1 for D (6 bases). The CDR3 is 16 amino acids. The germline CDR1 and CDR2 sequences are MNHEY and SVGAGI. Between the trimmed V and J ends, which lost 2 bases and 6 bases, there was a span of 17 bases. The CDR3 loop reads CASSYTIRTDRNEQFF. CDR3 coding DNA: TGTGCCAGCAGTTACACAATTAGGACAGACCGCAATGAGCAGTTCTTC.

This sequence joins TRBV5-1 and TRBJ2-7; D not certain. In germline, CDR1 is SGHRS, CDR2 YFSETQ. Trimming removed 7 bases from V and 7 bases from J, with 15 bases in between. CDR3 size: 12 residues. CDR3 bases: TGCGCCAGCCTCGACCCGACGGGTGAGCAGTACTTC. Its translation is CASLDPTGEQYF.

This clone was detected a few times. The rearrangement uses TRBV20-1 and TRBJ2-1; 7 bases line up with TRBD2. J gave up 9 bases and V 7 bases, and 6 bases lay outside the gene matches. CDR1 DFQATT and CDR2 SNEGSKA come from the germline V gene (reference sequence). The length of the CDR3 is 11 residues. CDR3 protein: CSVPSGGEQFF. The CDR3 DNA sequence: TGCAGTGTCCCTAGCGGCGGTGAGCAGTTCTTC.

The rearrangement joins TRBV9 to TRBJ2-5; TRBD2 matches at 9 bases. The trim removed 4 bases at V and 2 bases at J, leaving 6 bases unmatched. The CDR3 has 15 residues. Germline V gene lookup returns CDR1 SGDLS and CDR2 YYNGEE. The chain's CDR3 is CASSISGGPQETQYF. CDR3 DNA sequence: TGTGCCAGCAGCATTAGCGGGGGACCACAAGAGACCCAGTACTTC.

The chain uses TRBV27 and TRBJ2-1; the D gene is possibly TRBD1 (6 bases). The CDR3 is made up of 13 amino acids. V gave up 5 bases and J gave up 6 bases, with 11 bases separating them. The germline gives CDR1 MNHEY, CDR2 SMNVEV (reference sequence). The CDR3 here is CASSGDISNEQFF. CDR3 DNA: TGTGCCAGCAGTGGGGACATTTCCAATGAGCAGTTCTTC.

J is TRBJ2-3 and V is TRBV30, with TRBD1 identical over 8 bases. The ends lost 8 bases at V and 6 bases at J; junction bases unmatched: 16. The germline gives CDR1 GTSNPN, CDR2 SVGIG (reference sequence). This CDR3 is 15 amino acids long. The CDR3 DNA reads TGTGCCACACCGAGTGGACAGGGAAATTTCGATACGCAGTATTTT. Amino acid sequence: CATPSGQGNFDTQYF. The full variable domain, completed using reference TRBV30 and TRBJ2-3, is SQTIHQWPATLVQPVGSPLSLECTVEGTSNPNLYWYRQAAGRGLQLLFYSVGIGQISSEVPQNLSASRPQDRQFILSSKKLLLSDSGFYLCATPSGQGNFDTQYFGPGTRLTVL.

This clone appeared a few times. V and J are TRBV27 and TRBJ1-2, with TRBD1 as a possible D gene (6 bases). V lost 8 bases, J lost 0 bases, and 16 bases lay in between. There are 15 residues in the CDR3. Per the germline V gene, CDR1 is MNHEY and CDR2 is SMNVEV (reference sequence). CDR3 residues: CASLVRGGANYGYTF. The DNA of the CDR3 is TGTGCCAGCCTCGTGAGGGGGGGAGCTAACTATGGCTACACCTTC.

The J gene is TRBJ1-5, the V gene TRBV27; D is ambiguous. The V gene's germline CDR1 is MNHEY and CDR2 SMNVEV (reference sequence). The CDR3 loop spans 9 amino acids. Trimming pared 6 bases from V and 9 bases from J, leaving 3 bases between. The CDR3 is CASRRPQHF. For the CDR3, the DNA is TGTGCCAGCAGGAGGCCCCAGCATTTT.

The V call is TRBV7-9, the J call TRBJ2-5; D may match TRBD1 or TRBD2 (7 bases each). The CDR3 spans 17 residues. V was cut by 8 bases and J by 3 bases, with 25 bases left in between. CDR1 and CDR2 (germline): SEHNR, FQNEAQ (reference sequence). CDR3 nucleotides: TGTGCCAGCTACCCATTCCCGACAGGGAGGGGGGAAGAGACCCAGTACTTC. Translated, it gives CASYPFPTGRGEETQYF.

The chain employs TRBV29-1 and TRBJ2-2, with D maybe TRBD2 (6 bases). V lost 7 bases to trimming and J lost 4 bases, with 22 bases between them. CDR1 and CDR2 from the germline V gene are SQVTM and ANQGSEA. The CDR3 loop spans 16 amino acids. CDR3 nucleotides: TGCAGCGCCTCATCCTTGGGACGGGGGAGCACCGGGGAGCTGTTTTTT. Translating gives CSASSLGRGSTGELFF.

This clone was recorded a few times. The CDR3 coding sequence is TGTGCCAGTACCCCGGGACAGGGAGCCTACGAGCAGTACTTC. Protein: CASTPGQGAYEQYF. This chain joins TRBV19 and TRBJ2-7; 9 nucleotides match TRBD1. Trimming at V came to 7 bases and at J to 2 bases, leaving 6 bases not matched to a gene. The CDR3 spans 14 residues. Per germline, CDR1 LNHDA and CDR2 SQIVND (reference sequence).

This rearrangement joins TRBV5-6 to TRBJ2-4; TRBD2 is a possible D gene (5 bases). Per the germline V gene, CDR1 is SGHDT and CDR2 is YYEEEE. The CDR3 length is 12 residues. V dropped 4 bases and J dropped 5 bases, with 7 bases sitting between them. The CDR3, as DNA: TGTGCCAGCAGCCTAGCTGAAAACATTCAGTACTTC. It encodes CASSLAENIQYF.

This chain joins TRBV29-1 and TRBJ2-4, with a possible D match to TRBD1 (7 bases). V dropped 6 bases and J dropped 1 base, with 10 bases sitting between them. CDR1 and CDR2 (germline): SQVTM, ANQGSEA. The CDR3 runs to 13 residues. The CDR3 nucleotides read TGCAGCGTAGCAGGGGGGGCCAAAAACATTCAGTACTTC. Protein: CSVAGGAKNIQYF.

The chain has TRBV29-1 and TRBJ1-2; 7 nucleotides match TRBD1. Germline CDR1 reads SQVTM; CDR2 reads ANQGSEA. The J segment lost 4 bases and the V segment lost 5 bases, leaving 4 bases of the junction unmatched. The CDR3 covers 12 residues. The CDR3, as DNA: TGCAGCGTTACAGGGGAGGGCTATGGCTACACCTTC. Encoded protein: CSVTGEGYGYTF.

The V and J genes are TRBV5-6 and TRBJ1-2, with D tentatively TRBD1 (6 bases). V gave up 1 base and J gave up 6 bases, with 7 bases separating them. CDR3 length: 12 residues. The germline gives CDR1 SGHDT, CDR2 YYEEEE. In nucleotides, the CDR3 is TGTGCCAGCAGCTTGAGGGGGGATGGCTACACCTTC. Its protein is CASSLRGDGYTF. The full variable domain, with the rest looked up from reference TRBV5-6 and TRBJ1-2, is DAGVTQSPTHLIKTRGQQVTLRCSPKSGHDTVSWYQQALGQGPQFIFQYYEEEERQRGNFPDRFSGHQFPNYSSELNVNALLLGDSALYLCASSLRGDGYTFGSGTRLTVV.

The genes are TRBV5-6 and TRBJ2-3; TRBD2 matches 7 bases. The V and J ends lost 7 bases and 3 bases, in that order; junction bases with no gene match: 5. The V gene's germline CDR1 is SGHDT and CDR2 YYEEEE. The CDR3 has 13 amino acids. CDR3 sequence: CASGSGETDTQYF. The CDR3 bases are TGTGCCAGCGGGAGCGGGGAGACAGATACGCAGTATTTT.